This T cell receptor (beta chain) was captured in a study of graft-versus-host responses after intestinal transplantation. Study in general: Recipients were all induced with anti-thymocyte globulin, then given tacrolimus and steroids for 2 to 4 years.

Profiled with immunoSEQ multiplex PCR; TCRdb holds only in-frame clones, not every one. The data show 70,000 or so clones, over 75% seen once. Whole-study findings and limits: Early post-transplant falls in HvG clones accompanied the peak levels of circulating GvH clones. Some GvH clones appeared in ileal mucosa or blood before recipient bone marrow.

Worth noting for this clone: The antigen is unknown.

The starting material was unstimulated CD4+ T cells sorted from spleen or lymph node cells, obtained before transplant. The TCR was taken from a human donor who was the organ donor for an intestinal transplant.

The CDR3 sequence: CAWSGAGGQETQYF. The CDR3 bases are TGTGCCTGGAGTGGGGCGGGGGGCCAAGAGACCCAGTACTTC. The chain uses TRBV30 and TRBJ2-5; 8 nucleotides align to TRBD2. In germline, CDR1 is GTSNPN, CDR2 SVGIG (reference sequence). V lost 1 base, J lost 1 base, and 2 bases stayed unmatched. The CDR3 is made up of 14 amino acids.